A single sample is the source of the 12 T cell receptor beta chains below, sequenced in a study of cytotoxic CD8 clonotypes in ibrutinib-treated CLL. Sequenced by immunoSEQ multiplex PCR; TCRdb stores in-frame clones only, minus some. The sample comprises nearly 300,000 clones, roughly 76% of which are singletons, and 5.6% rests with the top ten. Source: PBMCs, taken at disease progression, from a patient treated with ibrutinib. These receptors all come from a human donor with chronic lymphocytic leukemia.

The chain carries TRBV9 and TRBJ2-7; no firm D call. The CDR3 runs 12 residues. The V and J ends lost 1 base and 0 bases respectively, with 2 bases between them. Germline values: CDR1 SGDLS, CDR2 YYNGEE. This chain's CDR3 is CASSVCSYEQYF. The CDR3 DNA reads as TGTGCCAGCAGCGTATGCTCCTACGAGCAGTACTTC.

The chain links TRBV29-1 to TRBJ2-3; 7 bases map to TRBD1. The CDR3 loop spans 16 amino acids. Germline-derived CDR1 and CDR2 are SQVTM and ANQGSEA. V lost 6 bases, J lost 0 bases, and 12 bases stayed unmatched. The CDR3 sequence is CSVAGTVRDSTDTQYF. The DNA for the CDR3 is TGCAGCGTAGCCGGGACAGTGAGAGATAGCACAGATACGCAGTATTTT.

The chain is built from TRBV7-2 and TRBJ2-1; D ambiguous. The length of the CDR3 is 11 residues. Germline V gene sequence: CDR1 SGHTA, CDR2 FQGNSA. V was shortened by 3 bases and J by 8 bases, with 5 bases between the two germline ends. DNA for the CDR3: TGTGCCAGCAGCTTGACTCATGAGCAGTTCTTC. Residues: CASSLTHEQFF.

The chain couples TRBV27 to TRBJ2-1, with D maybe TRBD2 (5 bases). The CDR3 length is 14 residues. V lost 4 bases to trimming and J lost 7 bases, with 14 bases between them. The germline V gene has CDR1 MNHEY and CDR2 SMNVEV (reference sequence). The CDR3 DNA sequence: TGTGCCAGCAGTTGGTCGTTAGCGTGGAATGAGCAGTTCTTC. This gives the protein CASSWSLAWNEQFF.

The chain uses TRBV4-1 and TRBJ1-4; D unresolved. Germline V gene sequence: CDR1 MGHRA, CDR2 YSYEKL. Trimming stripped 0 bases from V and 4 bases from J, with 12 bases between. This CDR3 comprises 16 residues. The CDR3 DNA reads as TGCGCCAGCAGCCAAGAATCCAGACGGTTTAATGAAAAACTGTTTTTT. Residues: CASSQESRRFNEKLFF.

The J gene is TRBJ2-3, the V gene TRBV5-6, with 9 nucleotides matching TRBD2. The junction had 11 bases not matched to a gene; V was cut back by 4 bases and J by 5 bases. The CDR3 runs 16 residues. Germline V gene lookup returns CDR1 SGHDT and CDR2 YYEEEE. The CDR3 spells CASSPSGALNVDTQYF. DNA for the CDR3: TGTGCCAGCAGCCCTAGCGGGGCTCTTAATGTAGATACGCAGTATTTT.

The V call is TRBV5-1, the J call TRBJ2-7; TRBD2 agrees at 8 bases. Germline CDR1 SGHRS, CDR2 YFSETQ. Trimming took 2 bases from V and 6 from J; bases not matched to a gene: 13. The length of the CDR3 is 16 residues. CDR3 nucleotides: TGCGCCAGCAGCTTAGGCGCTAGCGGGTCCTTAGGCGAGCAGTACTTC. It encodes CASSLGASGSLGEQYF.

The J gene is TRBJ1-5, the V gene TRBV2; the D gene is possibly TRBD1 (6 bases). Germline-derived CDR1 and CDR2 are SNHLY and FYNNEI. This CDR3 comprises 14 residues. Between the trimmed V and J ends, which lost 5 bases and 4 bases, there was a span of 12 bases. The CDR3 DNA follows: TGTGCCAGCAGTAAGGGGGGGGTAAATCAGCCCCAGCATTTT. Translation gives CASSKGGVNQPQHF.

The chain couples TRBV18 to TRBJ1-1; TRBD1 might be the D (6 bases). The V gene's germline CDR1 is KGHSH and CDR2 LQKENI. Trimming took off 3 bases at V and 8 bases at J, with 13 bases between the two ends. The CDR3 covers 13 residues. The CDR3 coding sequence is TGTGCCAGCTCACCTGCGACAGGCCGAGAAGCTTTCTTT. Amino acid sequence: CASSPATGREAFF. The full variable domain, with the rest looked up from reference TRBV18 and TRBJ1-1, is NAGVMQNPRHLVRRRGQEARLRCSPMKGHSHVYWYRQLPEEGLKFMVYLQKENIIDESGMPKERFSAEFPKEGPSILRIQQVVRGDSAAYFCASSPATGREAFFGQGTRLTVV.

This clone was seen once. The chain carries TRBV15 and TRBJ1-5, with 8 bases fitting TRBD1. Germline CDR1 is LNHNV and CDR2 is YYDKDF (reference sequence). CDR3 length equals 18 residues. Losses at the gene ends were 1 base for V and 2 bases for J; bases not matched to a gene: 10. DNA of the CDR3: TGTGCCACCAGCAGAGGTCGACCAGGGGGCGTTGGCAATCAGCCCCAGCATTTT. Protein product: CATSRGRPGGVGNQPQHF.

V and J are TRBV19 and TRBJ2-1; 10 positions agree with TRBD1. V was pared by 4 bases and J by 0 bases, with 0 bases of the junction left unmatched. This CDR3 is 15 amino acids long. The germline V gene encodes CDR1 LNHDA and CDR2 SQIVND (reference sequence). CDR3: CASSRDRGSYNEQFF. CDR3 sequence (DNA): TGTGCCAGTAGTAGGGACAGGGGCTCCTACAATGAGCAGTTCTTC.

The rearrangement joins TRBV15 to TRBJ1-3, with a tentative D call TRBD1 (5 bases). Trimming cost V 0 bases and J 3 bases, with 18 bases left between them. CDR1 LNHNV and CDR2 YYDKDF come from the germline V gene (reference sequence). The length of the CDR3 is 18 residues. The CDR3 coding sequence is TGTGCCACCAGCAGAGATGCGGGTGTGGGACTCTTTGGAAACACCATATATTTT. Encoded protein: CATSRDAGVGLFGNTIYF.